The subject of this entry is one TCR beta chain. The data are from a study of cytomegalovirus exposure and HLA in healthy donors. The overall study: The approximately 110 validation repertoires used a platform that matched the one used for the approximately 670 first-cohort repertoires, as a later analysis reported.

The CDR3 is made up of 12 amino acids. From germline, CDR1 is MNHEY and CDR2 SMNVEV (reference sequence). Trimming removed 4 bases from V and 7 bases from J, with 10 bases in between. The protocol was immunoSEQ multiplex PCR, while the TCRdb copy is restricted to in-frame clones and leaves out a portion. The table has 110,000 to 150,000 clones, about 95% seen once. The chain employs TRBV27 and TRBJ1-2, with D unresolved. This TCR was recovered from a man between 18 and 35 years old in good health and CMV-seropositive. Sequencing used PBMCs. The CDR3 region is CASSSPDIGYTF. The CDR3 DNA sequence: TGTGCCAGCAGTTCCCCAGATATTGGCTACACCTTC.